This T cell receptor beta chain was documented in a study of cytomegalovirus exposure and HLA in healthy donors. Primers included in the PCR were 60 Vbeta and 13 Jbeta primers. Sequencing used immunoSEQ multiplex PCR; TCRdb keeps in-frame clones, though not all of them. The sample contains under 200,000 clones, about 80% of which appear only once. This clone appeared a single time. Its antigen is unknown. Study-level results: Certain sequence variants were highly shared and formed a cluster, and this cluster was likely a sequencing artifact. Later, an analysis found that common viral pathogens appeared to be linked with several of the most significant clusters.

This CDR3 comprises 15 residues. Germline CDR1 and CDR2: SGHVS and FNYEAQ. With V trimmed by 5 bases and J by 5 bases, 9 bases remained unmatched. The sample taken for sequencing was PBMCs. This TCR was sampled from a woman between 45 and 65 years old in good health and CMV-seropositive. The chain has TRBV7-6 and TRBJ2-5; the match to TRBD1 covers 9 bases. The CDR3 reads CASSPGTGLGETQYF. CDR3 DNA sequence: TGTGCCAGCAGCCCAGGGACAGGGCTGGGGGAGACCCAGTACTTC.